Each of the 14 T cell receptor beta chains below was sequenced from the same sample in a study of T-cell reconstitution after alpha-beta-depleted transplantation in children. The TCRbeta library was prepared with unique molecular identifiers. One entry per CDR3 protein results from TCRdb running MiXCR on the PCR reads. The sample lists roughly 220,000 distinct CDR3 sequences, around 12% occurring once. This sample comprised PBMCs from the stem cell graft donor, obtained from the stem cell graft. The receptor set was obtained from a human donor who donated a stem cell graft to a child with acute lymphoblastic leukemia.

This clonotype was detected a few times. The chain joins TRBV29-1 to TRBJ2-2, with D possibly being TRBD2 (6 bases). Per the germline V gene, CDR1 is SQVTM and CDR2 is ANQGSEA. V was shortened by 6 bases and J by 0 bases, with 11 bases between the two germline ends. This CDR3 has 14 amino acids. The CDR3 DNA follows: TGCAGCGTCTCCGGGACTTCGAACACCGGGGAGCTGTTTTTT. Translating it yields CSVSGTSNTGELFF.

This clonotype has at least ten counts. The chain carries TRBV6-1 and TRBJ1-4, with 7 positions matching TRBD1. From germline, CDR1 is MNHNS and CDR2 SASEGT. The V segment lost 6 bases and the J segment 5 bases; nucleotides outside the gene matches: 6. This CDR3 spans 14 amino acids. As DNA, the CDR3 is TGTGCCAGCAGCCGCGGGACAGCAAATGAAAAACTGTTTTTT. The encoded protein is CASSRGTANEKLFF.

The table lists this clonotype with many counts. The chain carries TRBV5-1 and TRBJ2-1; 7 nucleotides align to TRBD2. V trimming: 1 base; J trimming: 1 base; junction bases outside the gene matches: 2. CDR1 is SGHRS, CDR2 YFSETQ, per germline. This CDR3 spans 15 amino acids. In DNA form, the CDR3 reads TGCGCCAGCAGCTTGAGCGGGGTATCCTACAATGAGCAGTTCTTC. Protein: CASSLSGVSYNEQFF.

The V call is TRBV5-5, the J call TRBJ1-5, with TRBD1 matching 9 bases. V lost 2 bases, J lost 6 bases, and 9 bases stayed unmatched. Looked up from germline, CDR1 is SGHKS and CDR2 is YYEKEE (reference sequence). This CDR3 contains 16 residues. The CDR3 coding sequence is TGTGCCAGCAGCTTAAGGGACAGGGACTTTATTCAGCCCCAGCATTTT. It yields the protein CASSLRDRDFIQPQHF.

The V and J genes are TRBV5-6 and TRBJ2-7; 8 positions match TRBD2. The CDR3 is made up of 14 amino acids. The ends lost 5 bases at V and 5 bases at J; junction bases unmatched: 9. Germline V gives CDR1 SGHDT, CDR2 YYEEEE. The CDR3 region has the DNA TGTGCCAGCAGGGCGGGGGGCCTAGGCCACGAGCAGTACTTC. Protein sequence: CASRAGGLGHEQYF. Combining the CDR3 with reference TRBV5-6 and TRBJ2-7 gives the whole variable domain DAGVTQSPTHLIKTRGQQVTLRCSPKSGHDTVSWYQQALGQGPQFIFQYYEEEERQRGNFPDRFSGHQFPNYSSELNVNALLLGDSALYLCASRAGGLGHEQYFGPGTRLTVT.

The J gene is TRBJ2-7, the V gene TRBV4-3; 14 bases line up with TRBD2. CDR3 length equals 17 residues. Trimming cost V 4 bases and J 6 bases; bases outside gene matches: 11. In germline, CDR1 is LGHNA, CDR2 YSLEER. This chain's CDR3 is CASSRGGLAGANVEQYF. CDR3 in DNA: TGCGCCAGCAGCCGCGGGGGACTAGCGGGAGCTAATGTCGAGCAGTACTTC.

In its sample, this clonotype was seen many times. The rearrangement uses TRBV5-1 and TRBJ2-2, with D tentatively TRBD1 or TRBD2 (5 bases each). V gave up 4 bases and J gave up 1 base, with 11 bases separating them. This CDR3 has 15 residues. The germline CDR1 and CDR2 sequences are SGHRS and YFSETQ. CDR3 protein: CASSQEGRNTGELFF. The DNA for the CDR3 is TGCGCCAGCAGCCAAGAGGGGCGGAACACCGGGGAGCTGTTTTTT.

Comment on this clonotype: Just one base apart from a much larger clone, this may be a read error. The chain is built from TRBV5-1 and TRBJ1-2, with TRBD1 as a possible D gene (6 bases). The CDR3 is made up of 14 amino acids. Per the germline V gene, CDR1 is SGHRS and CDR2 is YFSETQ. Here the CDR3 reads CASSYGQPIDGDTF. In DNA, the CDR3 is TGCGCCAGCAGCTATGGACAGCCTATAGATGGCGACACCTTC.

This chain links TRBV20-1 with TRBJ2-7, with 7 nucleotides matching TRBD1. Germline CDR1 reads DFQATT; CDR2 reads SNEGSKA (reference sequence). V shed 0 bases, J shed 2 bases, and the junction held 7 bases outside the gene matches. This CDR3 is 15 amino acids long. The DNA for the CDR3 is TGCAGTGCTAGAGATATCAGGGGGAATACCTACGAGCAGTACTTC. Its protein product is CSARDIRGNTYEQYF.

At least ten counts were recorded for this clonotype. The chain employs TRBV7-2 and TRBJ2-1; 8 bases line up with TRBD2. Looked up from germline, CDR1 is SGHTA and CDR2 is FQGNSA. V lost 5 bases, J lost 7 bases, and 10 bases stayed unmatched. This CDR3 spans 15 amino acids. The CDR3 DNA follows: TGTGCCAGCAGCCTCTCGGGGACTAGAGAGAATGAGCAGTTCTTC. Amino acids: CASSLSGTRENEQFF.

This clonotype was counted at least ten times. CDR3 loop: CASSVAGVSGNTIYF. The CDR3 DNA follows: TGTGCCAGCAGCGTAGCGGGGGTCTCTGGAAACACCATATATTTT. J is TRBJ1-3 and V is TRBV9, with a tentative D call TRBD1 (5 bases). With 0 bases removed from V and 0 bases from J, the gap between germline ends came to 7 bases. Germline-derived CDR1 and CDR2 are SGDLS and YYNGEE. This CDR3 region has 15 residues.

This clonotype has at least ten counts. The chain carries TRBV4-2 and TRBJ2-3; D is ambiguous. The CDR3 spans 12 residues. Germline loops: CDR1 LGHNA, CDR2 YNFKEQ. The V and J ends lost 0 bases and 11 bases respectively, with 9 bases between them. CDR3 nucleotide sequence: TGTGCCAGCAGCCAAGACCCCGCAAAGCAGTATTTT. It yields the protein CASSQDPAKQYF.

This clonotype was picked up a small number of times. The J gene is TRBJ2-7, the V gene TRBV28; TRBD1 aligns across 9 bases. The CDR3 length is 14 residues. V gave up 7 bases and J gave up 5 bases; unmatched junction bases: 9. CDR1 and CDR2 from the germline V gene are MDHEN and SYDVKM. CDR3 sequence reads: CASTGTGTADEQYF. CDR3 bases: TGTGCCAGCACGGGGACAGGGACGGCTGACGAGCAGTACTTC.

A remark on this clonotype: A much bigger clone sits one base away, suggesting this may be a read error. CDR3 sequence reads: CASSDGLFRYVQYF. CDR3 coding DNA: TGTGCCAGCAGTGATGGGTTGTTTCGCTACGTGCAGTACTTC. The chain couples TRBV6-1 to TRBJ2-7; no clear D. The CDR3 is made up of 14 amino acids. Germline V gene lookup returns CDR1 MNHNS and CDR2 SASEGT.